This T cell receptor beta chain was sequenced during a study of Ad26.COV2.S vaccination and SARS-CoV-2 variants. For the study at large: Ad26.COV2.S arm of COV1001 included the donor. Intramuscular Ad26.COV2.S doses were given once or twice, 56 days apart.

Treatment noted: 19 received Ad26.COV2.S at low or high dose, single or two shots; 5 received placebo; per-sample allocation not given. Sampling occurred on day 63 after the first vaccine or placebo injection. An adult donor aged 18-55 years was enrolled in Boston. Germline V gene lookup returns CDR1 MNHEY and CDR2 SVGAGI. There are 14 residues in the CDR3. Trimming removed 4 bases from V and 6 bases from J; junction bases left unmatched: 4. Only in-frame clones appear in the TCRdb table, and some are missing; sequencing was by immunoSEQ multiplex PCR. The table records about 350,000 clones, approximately 85% of them present only once.

V usage is TRBV6-5 and J usage is TRBJ1-5; 9 nucleotides align to TRBD1. Sample: peripheral blood, taken in a trial of Ad26.COV2.S vaccine versus placebo. The receptor was derived from a person aged 18 to 59 who received the Ad26.COV2.S COVID-19 vaccine or a placebo. The CDR3 is CASSWDRVVQPQHF. The CDR3 coding sequence is TGTGCCAGCAGTTGGGACAGGGTTGTTCAGCCCCAGCATTTT.